These 32 T cell receptor beta chains share one sample of origin, sequenced in a study of Tregs in tolerant kidney transplant recipients. Recipients received nonmyeloablative bone marrow transplants from related graft donors, with transient mixed chimerism. The repertoire was sequenced with immunoSEQ multiplex PCR; TCRdb's copy has only in-frame clones and lacks some. Altogether approximately 60,000 clones are present, about 87% being singletons, with the ten largest covering 3.5% to 4%. The sequencing here drew on CD4+ T cells from blood (PBMCs), taken 6 months after the transplant. The receptors shown here come from a human patient who received a combined kidney and bone marrow transplant. Part of the T cells may come from the graft donor.

The chain uses TRBV28 and TRBJ2-7, with D tentatively TRBD1 (6 bases). V dropped 2 bases and J dropped 4 bases, with 24 bases sitting between them. Germline lookup yields CDR1 MDHEN and CDR2 SYDVKM. The CDR3 contains 18 residues. CDR3 bases: TGTGCCAGCAGTTTAAGGCCCAGGGGCCAGATCCGTTCGTACGAGCAGTACTTC. It yields the protein CASSLRPRGQIRSYEQYF.

V gene TRBV19 combines with J gene TRBJ1-2; 7 bases line up with TRBD1. Germline V CDR1 and CDR2: LNHDA, SQIVND (reference sequence). The CDR3 is made up of 15 amino acids. The ends lost 5 bases at V and 6 bases at J; junction bases unmatched: 12. In DNA form, the CDR3 reads TGTGCCAGTAGTTCAACCCAAACAGGGGTTAATGGCTACACCTTC. It encodes CASSSTQTGVNGYTF. The full variable domain, in which reference TRBV19 and TRBJ1-2 provide the parts outside the CDR3, is DGGITQSPKYLFRKEGQNVTLSCEQNLNHDAMYWYRQDPGQGLRLIYYSQIVNDFQKGDIAEGYSVSREKKESFPLTVTSAQKNPTAFYLCASSSTQTGVNGYTFGSGTRLTVV.

The V gene is TRBV7-3, the J gene TRBJ2-3; 9 bases match TRBD1. Trimming took 4 bases from V and 5 from J; bases not matched to a gene: 4. Germline CDR1 reads SGHTA; CDR2 reads FQGTGA. The CDR3 extends over 14 amino acids. The CDR3 coding sequence is TGTGCCAGCAGCTCTAAGACAGGGGGAGATACGCAGTATTTT. Its translation: CASSSKTGGDTQYF.

The chain recombines TRBV5-4 with TRBJ2-2, with D perhaps matching TRBD1 (7 bases). The length of the CDR3 is 15 residues. Germline V gives CDR1 SGHNT, CDR2 YYREEE (reference sequence). V shed 4 bases and J shed 3 bases, with 13 bases lying between them. The CDR3 here is CASSQSRGDTGELFF. DNA for the CDR3: TGTGCCAGCAGCCAGAGCAGGGGGGACACCGGGGAGCTGTTTTTT. The whole variable domain, remainder taken from reference TRBV5-4 and TRBJ2-2, is ETGVTQSPTHLIKTRGQQVTLRCSSQSGHNTVSWYQQALGQGPQFIFQYYREEENGRGNFPPRFSGLQFPNYSSELNVNALELDDSALYLCASSQSRGDTGELFFGEGSRLTVL.

This chain links TRBV7-9 with TRBJ2-1; D not resolved. Germline CDR1 reads SEHNR; CDR2 reads FQNEAQ (reference sequence). The CDR3 runs to 13 residues. With 1 base removed from V and 9 bases from J, the gap between germline ends came to 10 bases. The CDR3 DNA follows: TGTGCCAGCAGCTTAGTGGTTTGGAGTGAGCAGTTCTTC. It is translated as CASSLVVWSEQFF.

This chain uses TRBV2 with TRBJ2-3; 9 bases match TRBD1. Germline V gives CDR1 SNHLY, CDR2 FYNNEI. The CDR3 consists of 18 residues. Unmatched junction bases numbered 15, after V lost 7 bases and J lost 1 base. The CDR3 nucleotides are TGTGCCAGCAATGTCTGGGGACAGGGTAAGGGCCGCACAGATACGCAGTATTTT. It encodes CASNVWGQGKGRTDTQYF.

This chain connects TRBV15 to TRBJ1-3; 8 bases match TRBD1. Germline V gene lookup returns CDR1 LNHNV and CDR2 YYDKDF (reference sequence). V gave up 0 bases and J gave up 3 bases; unmatched junction bases: 19. This CDR3 is 21 amino acids long. This CDR3 is CATSRDRFYIDRGLFGNTIYF. The CDR3 bases are TGTGCCACCAGCAGAGATCGGTTCTACATCGACAGGGGTCTTTTTGGAAACACCATATATTTT.

V and J are TRBV4-3 and TRBJ1-6, with D unclear. The CDR3 has 13 residues. Germline V gene lookup returns CDR1 LGHNA and CDR2 YSLEER. Between the trimmed V and J ends, which lost 2 bases and 8 bases, there was a span of 7 bases. The DNA for the CDR3 is TGCGCCAGCAGCCAAAGACGGGATTCACCCCTCCACTTT. It yields the protein CASSQRRDSPLHF.

The chain is built from TRBV7-7 and TRBJ2-1; 7 nucleotides align to TRBD1. The germline gives CDR1 SSHAT, CDR2 FNYEAQ (reference sequence). The CDR3 is 15 residues long. Unmatched junction bases numbered 9, after V lost 5 bases and J lost 5 bases. The CDR3 coding sequence is TGTGCCAGCAGCATAGACTCGGGACAGAACAATGAGCAGTTCTTC. This translates into CASSIDSGQNNEQFF.

This sequence joins TRBV7-2 and TRBJ2-5; possibly TRBD2 for D (5 bases). V dropped 4 bases and J dropped 5 bases, with 8 bases sitting between them. There are 12 residues in the CDR3. Germline V gene lookup returns CDR1 SGHTA and CDR2 FQGNSA. In DNA, the CDR3 is TGTGCCAGCAGCTCCCCGGGGGAGACCCAGTACTTC. This translates into CASSSPGETQYF.

The chain recombines TRBV6-6 with TRBJ2-1; no definite D call. V was shortened by 2 bases and J by 9 bases, with 8 bases between the two germline ends. Looked up from germline, CDR1 is MNHNY and CDR2 is SVGAGI (reference sequence). This CDR3 contains 12 residues. The chain's CDR3 is CASSYAGTEQFF. CDR3 bases: TGTGCCAGCAGTTACGCAGGAACTGAGCAGTTCTTC.

The rearrangement uses TRBV19 and TRBJ2-4, with D perhaps matching TRBD1 (5 bases). Between the trimmed V and J ends, which lost 6 bases and 0 bases, there was a span of 18 bases. The CDR3 contains 17 residues. Germline CDR1 LNHDA, CDR2 SQIVND (reference sequence). The CDR3 reads CASRNDRPGVAKNIQYF. CDR3 coding DNA: TGTGCCAGTAGAAACGACAGACCCGGCGTAGCCAAAAACATTCAGTACTTC.

This clone has a handful of counts. The chain joins TRBV7-2 to TRBJ1-2, with D perhaps TRBD1 (6 bases). Germline V gene data show CDR1 as SGHTA and CDR2 as FQGNSA. The CDR3 covers 14 residues. V gave up 1 base and J gave up 6 bases, with 12 bases separating them. The CDR3 is CASSLGTGRNGYTF. The CDR3 DNA is TGTGCCAGCAGCTTAGGTACAGGGCGGAATGGCTACACCTTC.

The chain combines TRBV30 with TRBJ1-1; D uncertain. This CDR3 has 13 residues. V gave up 0 bases and J gave up 1 base, with 6 bases separating them. Germline CDR1 reads GTSNPN; CDR2 reads SVGIG (reference sequence). CDR3 region: CAWSVQRNTEAFF. The DNA for the CDR3 is TGTGCCTGGAGTGTACAGAGGAACACTGAAGCTTTCTTT. Complete variable domain (other parts from reference TRBV30 and TRBJ1-1): SQTIHQWPATLVQPVGSPLSLECTVEGTSNPNLYWYRQAAGRGLQLLFYSVGIGQISSEVPQNLSASRPQDRQFILSSKKLLLSDSGFYLCAWSVQRNTEAFFGQGTRLTVV.

The gene calls are TRBV9 and TRBJ2-5; 11 nucleotides match TRBD2. V shed 4 bases, J shed 5 bases, and the junction held 10 bases outside the gene matches. Germline V gene data show CDR1 as SGDLS and CDR2 as YYNGEE. The CDR3 sequence is 16 residues long. Written as DNA, the CDR3 is TGTGCCAGCAGCACTCTAGCGGGGGGCCTCAAGGAGACCCAGTACTTC. Amino acids: CASSTLAGGLKETQYF.

The V call is TRBV29-1, the J call TRBJ2-5, with 12 nucleotides matching TRBD2. This CDR3 region has 15 residues. Trimming cost V 3 bases and J 4 bases; bases outside gene matches: 6. Per germline, CDR1 SQVTM and CDR2 ANQGSEA. CDR3 sequence (DNA): TGCAGCGTTGATTCTAGCGGGAGGGCCTCAGAGACCCAGTACTTC. This codes for CSVDSSGRASETQYF.

The chain is built from TRBV29-1 and TRBJ2-7; 9 bases fit TRBD1. V gave up 4 bases and J gave up 2 bases; unmatched junction bases: 0. This CDR3 is 12 amino acids long. Germline lookup yields CDR1 SQVTM and CDR2 ANQGSEA. CDR3 in amino acids: CSVGQGAYEQYF. Written as DNA, the CDR3 is TGCAGCGTTGGACAGGGGGCCTACGAGCAGTACTTC.

This clone occurred once. This rearrangement joins TRBV19 to TRBJ2-1, with 14 bases matching TRBD2. The trim removed 9 bases at V and 9 bases at J, leaving 7 bases unmatched. This CDR3 is 14 amino acids long. Germline CDR1 reads LNHDA; CDR2 reads SQIVND (reference sequence). In nucleotides, the CDR3 is TGTGCCAGCCAGGGACTAGCGGGAGCGGGTGAGCAGTTCTTC. Its translation: CASQGLAGAGEQFF.

A word on this clone: At one of its ends the junction is not consistent with the germline gene, which may arise from a read error. Other DNA sequences within the sample encode an identical CDR3. This chain uses TRBV5-6 with TRBJ2-1, with D possibly TRBD1 on 6 matching bases. Germline CDR1 is SGHDT and CDR2 is YYEEEE. The CDR3 is made up of 16 amino acids. Written as DNA, the CDR3 is TGTGCCAGCAGGCATTACCGGGACATCTCCTACAACGAGCAGTTCTTC. Translating gives CASRHYRDISYNEQFF.

This clone came up once. The chain carries TRBV7-9 and TRBJ2-1, with 8 bases fitting TRBD1. CDR3 size: 17 residues. V gave up 0 bases and J gave up 3 bases; unmatched junction bases: 7. Germline assignment: CDR1 SEHNR and CDR2 FQNEAQ (reference sequence). CDR3 sequence reads: CASSLAQTGAGYNEQFF. Written as DNA, the CDR3 is TGTGCCAGCAGCTTAGCACAGACAGGGGCCGGCTACAATGAGCAGTTCTTC.

The chain combines TRBV7-6 with TRBJ1-6, with D perhaps TRBD1 (6 bases). V shed 2 bases and J shed 7 bases, with 15 bases lying between them. Germline V lookup: CDR1 SGHVS, CDR2 FNYEAQ. The CDR3 is made up of 16 amino acids. CDR3 coding DNA: TGTGCCAGCAGCTTATTCCCACGGGACAAAAATTCACCCCTCCACTTT. As protein: CASSLFPRDKNSPLHF.

This clone appeared a few times. This chain connects TRBV2 to TRBJ1-1; no firm D call. V dropped 3 bases and J dropped 1 base, with 6 bases sitting between them. This CDR3 contains 13 residues. CDR1 is SNHLY, CDR2 FYNNEI, per germline. The CDR3 spells CASSDGENTEAFF. For the CDR3, the DNA is TGTGCCAGCAGTGACGGGGAGAACACTGAAGCTTTCTTT. Full variable domain (rest looked up from reference TRBV2 and TRBJ1-1): EPEVTQTPSHQVTQMGQEVILRCVPISNHLYFYWYRQILGQKVEFLVSFYNNEISEKSEIFDDQFSVERPDGSNFTLKIRSTKLEDSAMYFCASSDGENTEAFFGQGTRLTVV.

The chain is built from TRBV5-4 and TRBJ2-6; 9 bases map to TRBD1. The CDR3 has 18 residues. Per the germline V gene, CDR1 is SGHNT and CDR2 is YYREEE (reference sequence). Losses at the gene ends were 0 bases for V and 1 base for J; bases not matched to a gene: 5. This CDR3 is CASSLDRGHFSGANVLTF. DNA for the CDR3: TGTGCCAGCAGCTTGGACAGGGGGCACTTTTCTGGGGCCAACGTCCTGACTTTC.

The chain recombines TRBV29-1 with TRBJ2-5; TRBD1 agrees at 7 bases. The CDR3 sequence is 12 residues long. Germline values: CDR1 SQVTM, CDR2 ANQGSEA. Germline trimming cut 8 bases from V and 4 bases from J; bases unmatched to any gene: 7. Here the CDR3 reads CSQRGLGETQYF. CDR3 DNA: TGCAGCCAAAGGGGGCTGGGAGAGACCCAGTACTTC.

J is TRBJ1-2 and V is TRBV19, with 12 bases lining up with TRBD1. V was clipped by 5 bases and J by 4 bases; unmatched bases: 5. Looked up from germline, CDR1 is LNHDA and CDR2 is SQIVND (reference sequence). The CDR3 is made up of 15 amino acids. For the CDR3, the DNA is TGTGCCAGTAGTCTCGGGACAGGGGGCATCTATGGCTACACCTTC. It is translated as CASSLGTGGIYGYTF. The variable domain in full, completed from reference TRBV19 and TRBJ1-2, reads DGGITQSPKYLFRKEGQNVTLSCEQNLNHDAMYWYRQDPGQGLRLIYYSQIVNDFQKGDIAEGYSVSREKKESFPLTVTSAQKNPTAFYLCASSLGTGGIYGYTFGSGTRLTVV.

The genes are TRBV2 and TRBJ2-6; the D gene is possibly TRBD2 (6 bases). CDR3 size: 15 residues. Germline V gene data show CDR1 as SNHLY and CDR2 as FYNNEI. V lost 10 bases, J lost 1 base, and 14 bases lay in between. CDR3 coding DNA: TGTGCCACACCCCGAGGGACTTCTGGGGCCAACGTCCTGACTTTC. It encodes CATPRGTSGANVLTF.

The rearrangement joins TRBV7-2 to TRBJ2-2, with D possibly being TRBD1 (7 bases). The germline gives CDR1 SGHTA, CDR2 FQGNSA. The CDR3 runs 16 residues. The V and J ends lost 2 bases and 7 bases respectively, with 17 bases between them. The CDR3 DNA follows: TGTGCCAGCAGCTTATTTGCAGGGGGGTTGGGCGGGGAGCTGTTTTTT. As protein: CASSLFAGGLGGELFF.

The chain has TRBV5-5 and TRBJ1-3; 10 bases are shared with TRBD1. Germline CDR1 is SGHKS and CDR2 is YYEKEE (reference sequence). The V and J ends lost 0 bases and 0 bases, in that order; junction bases with no gene match: 6. The CDR3 runs 18 residues. The CDR3 DNA is TGTGCCAGCAGCTTGGTCCCCGGACAGGGGGTCTCTGGAAACACCATATATTTT. Translating gives CASSLVPGQGVSGNTIYF.

This chain joins TRBV9 and TRBJ1-2, with D possibly matching TRBD1 (6 bases). Germline V gives CDR1 SGDLS, CDR2 YYNGEE. The V and J ends lost 0 bases and 5 bases respectively, with 14 bases between them. This CDR3 spans 15 amino acids. The CDR3 reads CASSVVGRQEYGYTF. CDR3 DNA: TGTGCCAGCAGCGTAGTGGGTCGACAGGAGTATGGCTACACCTTC.

This clone was seen a single time. The chain uses TRBV7-9 and TRBJ2-7, with 9 bases lining up with TRBD1. Germline V lookup: CDR1 SEHNR, CDR2 FQNEAQ (reference sequence). V shed 1 base, J shed 5 bases, and the junction held 6 bases outside the gene matches. CDR3 length: 15 amino acids. The CDR3 DNA is TGTGCCAGCAGCTTAGAGGGACAGGGAGGTCACGAGCAGTACTTC. It is translated as CASSLEGQGGHEQYF.

This clone was detected once. The rearrangement joins TRBV4-2 to TRBJ2-1, with 8 nucleotides matching TRBD2. CDR1 LGHNA and CDR2 YNFKEQ come from the germline V gene. The V and J ends lost 0 bases and 10 bases, in that order; junction bases with no gene match: 5. The CDR3 is 14 amino acids. CDR3 sequence: CASSQDGGRREQFF. The CDR3 DNA reads as TGTGCCAGCAGCCAAGATGGCGGGAGGAGGGAGCAGTTCTTC.

V and J are TRBV10-3 and TRBJ2-7; TRBD1 agrees at 11 bases. CDR1 ENHRY and CDR2 SYGVKD come from the germline V gene. This CDR3 is 16 amino acids long. Germline trimming cut 3 bases from V and 6 bases from J; bases unmatched to any gene: 10. CDR3 nucleotides: TGTGCCATCAGTGACCAGGACAGGGGGCGCCCCTGCGAGCAGTACTTC. Translating it yields CAISDQDRGRPCEQYF.